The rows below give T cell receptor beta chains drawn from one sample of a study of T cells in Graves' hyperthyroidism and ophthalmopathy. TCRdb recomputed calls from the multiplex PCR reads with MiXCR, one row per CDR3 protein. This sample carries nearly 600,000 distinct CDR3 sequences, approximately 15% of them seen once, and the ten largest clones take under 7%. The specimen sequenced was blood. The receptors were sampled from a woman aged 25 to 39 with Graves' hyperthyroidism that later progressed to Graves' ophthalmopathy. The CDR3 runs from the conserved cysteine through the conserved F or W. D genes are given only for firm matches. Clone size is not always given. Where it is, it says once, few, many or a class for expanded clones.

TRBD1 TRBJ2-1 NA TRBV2 CASRGRDRPYNEQFF TGTGCCAGCAGAGGCCGGGACAGACCCTACAATGAGCAGTTCTTC
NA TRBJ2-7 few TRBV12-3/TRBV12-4 CASSLVQLGGEQYF TGTGCCAGCAGTTTAGTCCAGCTGGGGGGCGAGCAGTACTTC
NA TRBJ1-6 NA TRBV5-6 CASSLGSLFLNNSPLHF TGTGCCAGCAGCTTGGGAAGCCTATTCCTTAATAATTCACCCCTCCACTTT
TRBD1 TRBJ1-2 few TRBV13 CASSLGRGQDGEGYTF TGTGCCAGCAGCTTAGGCCGGGGACAGGATGGAGAAGGCTACACCTTC
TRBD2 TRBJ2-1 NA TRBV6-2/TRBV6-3 CASSYRGSGIPYNEQFF TGTGCCAGCAGTTACCGCGGCAGCGGGATTCCCTACAATGAGCAGTTCTTC
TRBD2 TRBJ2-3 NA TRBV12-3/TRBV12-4 CASSGAGTSGSTDTQYF TGTGCCAGCAGCGGCGCCGGGACTAGCGGGAGTACAGATACGCAGTATTTT
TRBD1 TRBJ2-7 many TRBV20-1 CSAGQMLYEQYF TGCAGTGCGGGACAGATGCTCTACGAGCAGTACTTC
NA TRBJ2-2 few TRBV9 CASSVTGPTGELFF TGTGCCAGCAGCGTTACAGGGCCGACCGGGGAGCTGTTTTTT
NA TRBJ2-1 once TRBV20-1 CSATDRGTQRGQFF TGCAGTGCTACCGACCGCGGGACGCAAAGGGGGCAGTTCTTC
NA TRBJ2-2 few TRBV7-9 CASSSFTRGARTGELFF TGTGCCAGCAGCTCTTTTACTAGAGGGGCGAGGACCGGGGAGCTGTTTTTT
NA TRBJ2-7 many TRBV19 CASSATGLSSYEQYF TGTGCCAGTAGTGCAACAGGTTTGAGCTCCTACGAGCAGTACTTC
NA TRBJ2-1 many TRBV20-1 CSAVRDYNEQFF TGCAGTGCAGTACGGGACTACAATGAGCAGTTCTTC
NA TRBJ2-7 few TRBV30 CAWRPGTSYEQYF TGTGCCTGGAGACCAGGGACCTCCTACGAGCAGTACTTC
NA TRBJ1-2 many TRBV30 CAWSESALNYGYTF TGTGCCTGGAGTGAGTCAGCATTAAACTATGGCTACACCTTC
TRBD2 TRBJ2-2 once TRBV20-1 CSARDKRLAGAIGELFF TGCAGTGCTAGAGATAAACGGCTAGCGGGAGCGATCGGGGAGCTGTTTTTT
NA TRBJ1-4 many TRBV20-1 CSARMGGQQLFF TGCAGTGCTAGGATGGGGGGTCAGCAACTGTTTTTT
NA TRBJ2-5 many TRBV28 CASSYTIRETQYF TGTGCCAGCTCGTATACGATCCGAGAGACCCAGTACTTC
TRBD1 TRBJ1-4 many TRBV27 CASGTGQGKLFF TGTGCCAGCGGAACCGGACAGGGAAAACTGTTTTTT
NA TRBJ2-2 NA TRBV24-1 CATSDSPVGTGELFF TGTGCCACCAGTGATTCCCCGGTGGGCACCGGGGAGCTGTTTTTT
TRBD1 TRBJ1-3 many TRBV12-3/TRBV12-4 CASSFQTGGENTIYF TGTGCCAGCAGTTTCCAGACAGGGGGCGAAAACACCATATATTTT
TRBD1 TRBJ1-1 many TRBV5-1 CASREGQGGTEAFF TGCGCCAGCAGGGAGGGACAGGGGGGCACTGAAGCTTTCTTT
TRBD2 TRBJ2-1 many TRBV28 CASTPGLAGLNEQFF TGTGCCAGCACCCCGGGACTAGCGGGATTAAATGAGCAGTTCTTC
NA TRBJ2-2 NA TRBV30 CAWSSRVSTGELFF TGTGCCTGGTCTTCGAGAGTGAGCACCGGGGAGCTGTTTTTT
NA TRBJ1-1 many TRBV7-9 CASSLVAANTEAFF TGTGCCAGCAGCTTAGTGGCAGCGAACACTGAAGCTTTCTTT
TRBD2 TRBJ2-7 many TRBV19 CASSISSGRRSLDEQYF TGTGCCAGTAGTATATCCAGCGGGAGGAGGAGTCTCGACGAGCAGTACTTC